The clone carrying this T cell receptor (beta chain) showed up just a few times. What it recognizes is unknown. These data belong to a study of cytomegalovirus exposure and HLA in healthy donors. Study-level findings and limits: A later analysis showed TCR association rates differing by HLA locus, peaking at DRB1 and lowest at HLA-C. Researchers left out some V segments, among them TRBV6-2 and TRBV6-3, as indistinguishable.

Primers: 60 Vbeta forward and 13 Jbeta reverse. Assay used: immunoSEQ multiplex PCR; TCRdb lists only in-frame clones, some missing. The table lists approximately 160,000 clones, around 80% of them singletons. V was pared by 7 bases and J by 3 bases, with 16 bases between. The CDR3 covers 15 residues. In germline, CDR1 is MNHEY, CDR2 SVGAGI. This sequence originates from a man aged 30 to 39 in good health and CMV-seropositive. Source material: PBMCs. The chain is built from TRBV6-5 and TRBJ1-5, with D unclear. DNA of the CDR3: TGTGCCAGCATCGTAGGACTCCAAGACAATCAGCCCCAGCATTTT. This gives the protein CASIVGLQDNQPQHF.